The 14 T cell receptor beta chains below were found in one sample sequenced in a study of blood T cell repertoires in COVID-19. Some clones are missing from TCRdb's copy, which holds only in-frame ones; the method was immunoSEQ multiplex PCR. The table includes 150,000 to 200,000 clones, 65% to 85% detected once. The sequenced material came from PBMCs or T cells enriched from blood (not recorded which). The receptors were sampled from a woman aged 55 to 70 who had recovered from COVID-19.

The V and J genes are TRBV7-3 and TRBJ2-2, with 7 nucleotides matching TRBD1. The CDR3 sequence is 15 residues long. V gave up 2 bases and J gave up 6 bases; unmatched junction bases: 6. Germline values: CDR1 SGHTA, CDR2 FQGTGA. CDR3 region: CASSLGGQVAGELFF. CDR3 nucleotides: TGTGCCAGCAGCTTAGGCGGACAGGTGGCCGGGGAGCTGTTTTTT.

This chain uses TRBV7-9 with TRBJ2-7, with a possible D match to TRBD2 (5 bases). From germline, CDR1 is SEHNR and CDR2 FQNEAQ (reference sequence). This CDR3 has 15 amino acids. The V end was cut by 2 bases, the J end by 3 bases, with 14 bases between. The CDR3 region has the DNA TGTGCCAGCAGCTTATTTGAGGGAGTCGTCTACGAGCAGTACTTC. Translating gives CASSLFEGVVYEQYF.

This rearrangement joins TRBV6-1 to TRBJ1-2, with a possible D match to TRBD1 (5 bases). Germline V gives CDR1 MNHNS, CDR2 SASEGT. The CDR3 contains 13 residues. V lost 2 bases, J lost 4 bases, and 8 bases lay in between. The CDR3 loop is CASSEQGSYGYTF. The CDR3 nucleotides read TGTGCCAGCAGTGAACAGGGTAGCTATGGCTACACCTTC.

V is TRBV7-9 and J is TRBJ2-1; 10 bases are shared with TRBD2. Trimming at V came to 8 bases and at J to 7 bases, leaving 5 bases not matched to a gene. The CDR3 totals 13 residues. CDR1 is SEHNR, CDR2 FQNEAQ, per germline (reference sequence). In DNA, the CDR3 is TGTGCCAGCGGGCTAGCGGGAGAGAATGAGCAGTTCTTC. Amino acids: CASGLAGENEQFF. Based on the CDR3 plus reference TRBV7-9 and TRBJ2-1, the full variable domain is DTGVSQNPRHKITKRGQNVTFRCDPISEHNRLYWYRQTLGQGPEFLTYFQNEAQLEKSRLLSDRFSAERPKGSFSTLEIQRTEQGDSAMYLCASGLAGENEQFFGPGTRLTVL.

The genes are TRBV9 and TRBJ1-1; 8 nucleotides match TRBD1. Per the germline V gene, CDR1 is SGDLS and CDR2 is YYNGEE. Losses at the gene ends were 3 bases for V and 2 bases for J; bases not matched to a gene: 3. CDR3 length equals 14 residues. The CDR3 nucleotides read TGTGCCAGCAGCGACGGACAGGGAAACACTGAAGCTTTCTTT. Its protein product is CASSDGQGNTEAFF.

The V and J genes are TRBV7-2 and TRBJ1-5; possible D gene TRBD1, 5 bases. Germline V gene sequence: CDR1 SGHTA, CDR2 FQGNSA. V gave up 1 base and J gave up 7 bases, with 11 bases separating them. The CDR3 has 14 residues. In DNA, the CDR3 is TGTGCCAGCAGCTTAGTTCAGGGAGGGCAGCCCCAGCATTTT. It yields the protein CASSLVQGGQPQHF.

The CDR3 nucleotides read TGTGCCAGCAGCCTTCCTGATGAAAAACTGTTTTTT. Residues: CASSLPDEKLFF. V gene TRBV9 combines with J gene TRBJ1-4; D gene ambiguous. Per the germline V gene, CDR1 is SGDLS and CDR2 is YYNGEE. The CDR3 totals 12 residues. Deletions cut 4 bases from V and 6 bases from J, with 7 bases between.

The CDR3 is CASSQAMDGGREAFF. Written as DNA, the CDR3 is TGTGCCAGCAGCCAAGCTATGGACGGTGGGAGGGAAGCTTTCTTT. The gene calls are TRBV4-2 and TRBJ1-1; D remains unclear. CDR1 LGHNA and CDR2 YNFKEQ come from the germline V gene. The length of the CDR3 is 15 residues. The germline V and J ends were trimmed by 1 base and 8 bases, with 17 bases remaining between them.

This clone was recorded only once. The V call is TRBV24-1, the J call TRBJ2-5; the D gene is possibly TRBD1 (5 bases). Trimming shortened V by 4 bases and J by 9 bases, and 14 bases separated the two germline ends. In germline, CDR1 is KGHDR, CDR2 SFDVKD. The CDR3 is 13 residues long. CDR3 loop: CATSEPQGQPQYF. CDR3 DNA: TGTGCCACCAGTGAACCTCAGGGCCAACCCCAGTACTTC.

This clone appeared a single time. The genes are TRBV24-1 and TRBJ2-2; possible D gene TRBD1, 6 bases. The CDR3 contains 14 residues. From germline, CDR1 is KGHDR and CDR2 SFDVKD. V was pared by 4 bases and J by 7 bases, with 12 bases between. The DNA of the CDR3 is TGTGCCACCAGTGAGCTACAGGGTCACGGGGAGCTGTTTTTT. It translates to CATSELQGHGELFF.

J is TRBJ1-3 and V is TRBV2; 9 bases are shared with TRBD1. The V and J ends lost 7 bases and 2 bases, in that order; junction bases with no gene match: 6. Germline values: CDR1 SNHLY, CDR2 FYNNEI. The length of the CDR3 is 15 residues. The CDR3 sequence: CASTGQGSAGNTIYF. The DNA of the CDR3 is TGTGCCAGCACTGGACAGGGGAGTGCTGGAAACACCATATATTTT.

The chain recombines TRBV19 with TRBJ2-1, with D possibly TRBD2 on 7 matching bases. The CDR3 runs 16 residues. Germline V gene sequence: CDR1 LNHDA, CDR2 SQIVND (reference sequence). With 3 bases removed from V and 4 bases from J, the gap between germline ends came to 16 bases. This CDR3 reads CASSIEGGGGYNEQFF. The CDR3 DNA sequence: TGTGCCAGTAGTATTGAGGGGGGAGGGGGATACAATGAGCAGTTCTTC.

The DNA of the CDR3 is TGTGCCAGCAGCTTAGCGATGGCAGGGGGCAATGTAAATGAGCAGTTCTTC. Its protein is CASSLAMAGGNVNEQFF. V and J are TRBV11-1 and TRBJ2-1; 8 nucleotides line up with TRBD1. After removal of 0 bases from V and 7 bases from J, the junction contained 11 bases not matched to a gene. The CDR3 totals 17 residues. CDR1 is SGHAT and CDR2 is FQDESV in the germline V gene (reference sequence). Using reference TRBV11-1 and TRBJ2-1 for the parts outside the CDR3, the full variable domain is EAEVAQSPRYKITEKSQAVAFWCDPISGHATLYWYRQILGQGPELLVQFQDESVVDDSQLPKDRFSAERLKGVDSTLKIQPAELGDSAMYLCASSLAMAGGNVNEQFFGPGTRLTVL.

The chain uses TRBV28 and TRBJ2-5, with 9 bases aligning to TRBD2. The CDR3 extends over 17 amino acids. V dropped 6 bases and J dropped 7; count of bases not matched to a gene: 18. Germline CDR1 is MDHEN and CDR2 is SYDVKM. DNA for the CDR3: TGTGCCAGCAGCCCCCCGCCTGGCGGGAGGGGATCGGGGACCCAGTACTTC. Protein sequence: CASSPPPGGRGSGTQYF.